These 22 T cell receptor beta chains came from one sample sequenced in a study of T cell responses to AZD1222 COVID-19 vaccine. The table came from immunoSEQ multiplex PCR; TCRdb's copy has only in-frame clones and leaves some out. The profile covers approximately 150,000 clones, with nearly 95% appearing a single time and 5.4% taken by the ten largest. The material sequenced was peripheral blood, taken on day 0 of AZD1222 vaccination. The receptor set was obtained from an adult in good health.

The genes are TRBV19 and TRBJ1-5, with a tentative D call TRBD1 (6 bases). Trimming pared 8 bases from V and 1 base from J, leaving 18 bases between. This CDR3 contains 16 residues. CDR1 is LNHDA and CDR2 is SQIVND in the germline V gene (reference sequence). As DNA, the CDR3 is TGTGCCAGTGTCCCGGGACACTCTTCGAGCAATCAGCCCCAGCATTTT. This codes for CASVPGHSSSNQPQHF.

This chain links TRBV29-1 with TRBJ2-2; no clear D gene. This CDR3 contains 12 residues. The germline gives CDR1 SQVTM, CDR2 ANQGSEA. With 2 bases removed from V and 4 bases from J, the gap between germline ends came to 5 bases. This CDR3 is CSVEPRTGELFF. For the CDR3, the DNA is TGCAGCGTTGAACCCCGCACCGGGGAGCTGTTTTTT.

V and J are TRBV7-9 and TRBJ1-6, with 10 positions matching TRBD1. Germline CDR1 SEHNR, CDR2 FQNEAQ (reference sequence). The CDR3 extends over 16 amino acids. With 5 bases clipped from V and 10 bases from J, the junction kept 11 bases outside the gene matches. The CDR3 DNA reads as TGTGCCAGCAGCCCGACCAGAGGGACAGGGGAATCACCCCTCCACTTT. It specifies CASSPTRGTGESPLHF.

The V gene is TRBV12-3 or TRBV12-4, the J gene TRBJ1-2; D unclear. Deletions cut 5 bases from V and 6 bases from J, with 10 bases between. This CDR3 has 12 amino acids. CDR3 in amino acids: CASSPGPDGYTF. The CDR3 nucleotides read TGTGCCAGCAGTCCCGGACCCGATGGCTACACCTTC.

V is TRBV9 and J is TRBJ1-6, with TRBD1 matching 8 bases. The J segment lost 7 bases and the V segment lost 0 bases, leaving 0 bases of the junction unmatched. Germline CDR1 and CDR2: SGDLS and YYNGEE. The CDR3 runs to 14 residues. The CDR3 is CASSVGQGNSPLHF. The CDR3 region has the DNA TGTGCCAGCAGCGTAGGACAGGGGAATTCACCCCTCCACTTT.

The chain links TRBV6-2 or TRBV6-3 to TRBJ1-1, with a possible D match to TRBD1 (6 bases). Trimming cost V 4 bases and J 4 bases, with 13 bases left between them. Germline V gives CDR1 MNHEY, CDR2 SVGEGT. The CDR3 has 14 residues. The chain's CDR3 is CASSSNHRVTEAFF. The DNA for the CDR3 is TGTGCCAGCAGTTCCAATCACAGGGTCACTGAAGCTTTCTTT.

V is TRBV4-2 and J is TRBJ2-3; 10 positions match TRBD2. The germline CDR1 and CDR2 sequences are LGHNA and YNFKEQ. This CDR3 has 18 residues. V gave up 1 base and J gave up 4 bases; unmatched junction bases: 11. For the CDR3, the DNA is TGTGCCAGCAGCCAAGGATTAGCGGGGGGAACCTGGGCAGATACGCAGTATTTT. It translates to CASSQGLAGGTWADTQYF.

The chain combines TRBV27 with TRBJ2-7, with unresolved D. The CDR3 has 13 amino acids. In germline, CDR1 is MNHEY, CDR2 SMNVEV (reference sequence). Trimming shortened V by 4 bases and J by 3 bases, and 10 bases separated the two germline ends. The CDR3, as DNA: TGTGCCAGCAGTTCCGGCTGGGGCTACGAGCAGTACTTC. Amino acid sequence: CASSSGWGYEQYF.

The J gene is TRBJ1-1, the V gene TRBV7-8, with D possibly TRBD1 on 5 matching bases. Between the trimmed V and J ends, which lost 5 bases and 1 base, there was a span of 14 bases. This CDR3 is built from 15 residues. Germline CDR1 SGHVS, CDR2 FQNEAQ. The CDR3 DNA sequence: TGTGCCAGCAGCCCCCTCGACAGCAAGAACACTGAAGCTTTCTTT. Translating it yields CASSPLDSKNTEAFF.

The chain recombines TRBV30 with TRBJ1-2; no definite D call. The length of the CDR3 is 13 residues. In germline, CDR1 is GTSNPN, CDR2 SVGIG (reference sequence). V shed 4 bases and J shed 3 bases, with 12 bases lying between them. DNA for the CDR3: TGTGCCTGGACCATGGGGTTGGACTATGGCTACACCTTC. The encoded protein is CAWTMGLDYGYTF.

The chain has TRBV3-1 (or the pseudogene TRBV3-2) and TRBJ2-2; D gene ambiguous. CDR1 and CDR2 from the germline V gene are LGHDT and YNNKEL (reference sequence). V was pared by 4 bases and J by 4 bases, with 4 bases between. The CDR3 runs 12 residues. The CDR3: CASSRSTGELFF. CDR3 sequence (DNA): TGTGCCAGCAGCCGGAGCACCGGGGAGCTGTTTTTT.

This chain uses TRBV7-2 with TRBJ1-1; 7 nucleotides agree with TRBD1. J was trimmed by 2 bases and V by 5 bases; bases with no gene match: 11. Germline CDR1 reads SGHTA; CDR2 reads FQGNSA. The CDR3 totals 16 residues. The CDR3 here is CASSGGTVALNTEAFF. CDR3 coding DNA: TGTGCCAGCAGCGGAGGGACAGTTGCCCTCAACACTGAAGCTTTCTTT.

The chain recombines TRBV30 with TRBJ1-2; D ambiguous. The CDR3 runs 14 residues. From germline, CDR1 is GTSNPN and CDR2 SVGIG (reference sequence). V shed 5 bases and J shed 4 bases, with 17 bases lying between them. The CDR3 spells CAWGSGTFGYGYTF. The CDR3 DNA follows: TGTGCCTGGGGATCGGGTACTTTTGGCTATGGCTACACCTTC.

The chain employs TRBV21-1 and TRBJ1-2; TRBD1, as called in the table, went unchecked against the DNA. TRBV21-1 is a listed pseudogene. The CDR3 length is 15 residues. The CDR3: CASSSRDRGCYGYTF. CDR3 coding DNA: TGTGCCAGCAGCAGCCGGGACAGAGGCTGCTATGGCTACACCTTC.

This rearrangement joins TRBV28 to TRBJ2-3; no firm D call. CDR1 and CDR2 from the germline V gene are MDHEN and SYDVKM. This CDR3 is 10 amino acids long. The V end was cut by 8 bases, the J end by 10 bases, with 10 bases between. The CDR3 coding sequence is TGTGCCAGCTCAGGCTCCTCGCAGTATTTT. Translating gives CASSGSSQYF.

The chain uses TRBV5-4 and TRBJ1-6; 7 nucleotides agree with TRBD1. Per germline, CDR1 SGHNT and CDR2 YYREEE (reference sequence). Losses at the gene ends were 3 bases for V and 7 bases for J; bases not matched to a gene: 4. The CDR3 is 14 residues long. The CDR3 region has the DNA TGTGCCAGCAGCTACGGACAGGCCAATTCACCCCTCCACTTT. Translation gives CASSYGQANSPLHF.

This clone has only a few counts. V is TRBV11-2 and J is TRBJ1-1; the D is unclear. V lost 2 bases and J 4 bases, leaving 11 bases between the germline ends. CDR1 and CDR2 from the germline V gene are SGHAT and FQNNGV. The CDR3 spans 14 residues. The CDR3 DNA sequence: TGTGCCAGCAGCTTATCCTTCAGCGCCACTGAAGCTTTCTTT. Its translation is CASSLSFSATEAFF.

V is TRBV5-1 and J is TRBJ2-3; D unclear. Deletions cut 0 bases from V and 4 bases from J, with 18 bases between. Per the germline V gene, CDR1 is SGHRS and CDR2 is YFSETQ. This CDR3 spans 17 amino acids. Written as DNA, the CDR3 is TGCGCCAGCAGCTTGGCCTTAATAGAGTCCTACCCAGATACGCAGTATTTT. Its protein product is CASSLALIESYPDTQYF.

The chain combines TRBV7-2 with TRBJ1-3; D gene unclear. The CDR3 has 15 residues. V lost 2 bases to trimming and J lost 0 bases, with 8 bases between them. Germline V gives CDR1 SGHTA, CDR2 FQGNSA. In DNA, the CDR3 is TGTGCCAGCAGCTTAATGGTCGGCTCTGGAAACACCATATATTTT. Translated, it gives CASSLMVGSGNTIYF.

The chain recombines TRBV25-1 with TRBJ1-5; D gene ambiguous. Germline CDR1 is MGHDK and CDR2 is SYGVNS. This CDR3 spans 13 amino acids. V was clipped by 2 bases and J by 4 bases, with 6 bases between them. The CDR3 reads CASSELENQPQHF. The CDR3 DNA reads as TGTGCCAGCAGTGAACTGGAAAATCAGCCCCAGCATTTT.

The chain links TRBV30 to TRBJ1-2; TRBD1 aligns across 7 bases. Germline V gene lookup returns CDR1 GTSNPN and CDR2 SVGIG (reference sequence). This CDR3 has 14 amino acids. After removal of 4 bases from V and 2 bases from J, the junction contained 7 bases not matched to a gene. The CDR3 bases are TGTGCCTGGACCTTGGGACAGTACAACTATGGCTACACCTTC. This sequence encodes CAWTLGQYNYGYTF.

The CDR3 DNA reads as TGTGCCAGTAGTCTCGAGAACTATGGCTACACCTTC. This gives the protein CASSLENYGYTF. The chain has TRBV19 and TRBJ1-2, with D unresolved. The V gene lost 5 bases and the J gene lost 2 bases, with 6 bases spanning the gap. Germline values: CDR1 LNHDA, CDR2 SQIVND (reference sequence). The CDR3 consists of 12 residues. Full variable domain (remainder filled in from reference TRBV19 and TRBJ1-2): DGGITQSPKYLFRKEGQNVTLSCEQNLNHDAMYWYRQDPGQGLRLIYYSQIVNDFQKGDIAEGYSVSREKKESFPLTVTSAQKNPTAFYLCASSLENYGYTFGSGTRLTVV.